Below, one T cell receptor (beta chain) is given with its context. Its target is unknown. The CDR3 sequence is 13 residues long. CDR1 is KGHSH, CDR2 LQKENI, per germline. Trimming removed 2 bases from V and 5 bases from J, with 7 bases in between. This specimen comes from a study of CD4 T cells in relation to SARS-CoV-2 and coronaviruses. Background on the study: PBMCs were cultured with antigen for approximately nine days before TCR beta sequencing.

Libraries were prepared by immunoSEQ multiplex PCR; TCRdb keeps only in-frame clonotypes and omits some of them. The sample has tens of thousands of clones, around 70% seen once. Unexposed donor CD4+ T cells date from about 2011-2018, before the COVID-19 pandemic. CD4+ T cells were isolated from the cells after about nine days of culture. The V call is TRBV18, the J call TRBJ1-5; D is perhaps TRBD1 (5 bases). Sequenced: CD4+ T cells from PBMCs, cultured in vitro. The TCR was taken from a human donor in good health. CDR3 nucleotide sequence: TGTGCCAGCTCACCAGGGGGGGATCAGCCCCAGCATTTT. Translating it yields CASSPGGDQPQHF.